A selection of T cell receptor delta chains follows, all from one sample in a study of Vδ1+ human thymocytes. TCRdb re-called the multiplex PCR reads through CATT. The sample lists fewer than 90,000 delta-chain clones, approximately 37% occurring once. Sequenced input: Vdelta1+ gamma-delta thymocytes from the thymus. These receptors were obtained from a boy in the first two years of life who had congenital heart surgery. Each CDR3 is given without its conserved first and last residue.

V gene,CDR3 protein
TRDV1,ALGERCPHWGIRGDKLI
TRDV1,ALTTYGRGYPPKYTDKLI
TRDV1,ALGTCLGGYKKLI
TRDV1,ALGGTSPSLWGIRGKLI
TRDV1,ALGESTSGGYNRGDKLI
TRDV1,ALGELGLRNKLI
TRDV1,ALGEVYSKAASYTDKLI
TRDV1,ALGEPSQMYTDKLI
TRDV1,ALGEMPCLHPHTVDTSAPKYTDKLI
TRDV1,ALGELANIRDWGTYTDKLI
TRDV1,ALGEIYGTGRDHKLI
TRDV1,ALGEPSFPDWGISTDKLI
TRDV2,ACDTPPYDWGIREKYTDKLI
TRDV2,ACDSGTGGYPYTDKLI
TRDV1,ALGERTTGGYARRYTDKLI
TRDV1,ALGELNPYGMGDKDTDKLI
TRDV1,ALGELTGSPNTDKLI
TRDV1,ALGESLLPPRWGVDKLI
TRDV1,ALGELQIRTGGSHTDKLI
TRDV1,ALGERPSDQSGGYTDKLI
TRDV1,ALGELVRRSLGDSRGSDKLI
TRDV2,ASVPEAGGYFRYTDKLI
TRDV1,ALGELNDRGTQTYTDKLI
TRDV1,ALGVLGGYANTDKLI
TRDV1,ALGETLPILGILSDKLI
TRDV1,ALGDPSGSGGYAPSWDTRQMF
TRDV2,ATVPSGYTDKLI
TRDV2,ACDRTSGTRGLTDKLI
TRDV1,ALGELNTSGTYWGIRIFGYTDKLI
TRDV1,ALGERAVCLNHYWGIGVWSCTDKLI
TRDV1,ALGEPSYPPVLGDYTDKLI
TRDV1,ALGEFLHRDKLI
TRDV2,ACDPLVVGDTGSDKLI
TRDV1,ALGEPNLPMLVTGGSDKLI
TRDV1,ALGELTWGIPHPTDKLI
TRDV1,ALGESPFLGGGLERKLI
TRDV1,ALGKPTGRYTDKLI
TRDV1,ALGAHDPVSEYTDKLI
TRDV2,ACDRNWGAKRYTDKLI
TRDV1,ALGEGVALGGFTDKLI
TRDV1,ALGAVTLGVPYTDKLI
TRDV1,ALGNRKILRDTDKLI
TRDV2,ACDTLTGGYTPPDKPI
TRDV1,ALGYRPSYLGTTGLYTDKLI
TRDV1,ALGELLLRGIGGDKLI
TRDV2,ACDTHDFLGILNWGIRESTDKLI
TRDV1,ALGEIFLREVYWGIQYDKLI
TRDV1,ALGELWGTMHLGDTSAQLF
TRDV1,ALGELAPSSKSPRLVHTDKLI
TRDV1,ALGERVCPTTGGPTPRYTDKLI
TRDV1,ALGDSGSYQWGMRRAHNTNWYTDKLI
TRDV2,ACDTAGHVATDKLI
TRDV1,ALGEPLTHSSLPTCWGSAPSPKLI
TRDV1,ALGEFSPYWGITDKLI
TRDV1,ALSPLTYLLGYTDKLI